Below, one T cell receptor (beta chain) is given with its context. The target antigen is unknown. This entry comes from a study of shared clonotypes between healthy human individuals. Study-wide results and limits: Naive subsets generally exceeded memory subsets in estimated richness. What rarefaction showed was incomplete sorted-subset sequencing despite large depth.

Every immunoSEQ plate was one replicate of a subset's evenly spread DNA. Repertoires were generated with immunoSEQ multiplex PCR, while TCRdb's copy carries only in-frame clones and drops some. The repertoire has about 1.1 million clones, roughly 80% of them found once; the top ten carry approximately 0.9%. This CDR3 is 15 amino acids long. J was trimmed by 6 bases and V by 4 bases; bases with no gene match: 8. The germline CDR1 and CDR2 sequences are SGDLS and YYNGEE. Sample: memory CD4+ T cells from PBMCs. Subset: CD45RA-negative fraction. The chain recombines TRBV9 with TRBJ2-7, with 12 bases that match TRBD2. The source of this sequence is a man aged 18 to 35 in good health. Some clones in this sample may be carry-over from other donors' samples. This CDR3 is CASSRRLAGEVEQYF. The CDR3 DNA reads as TGTGCCAGCAGCAGAAGACTAGCGGGAGAGGTCGAGCAGTACTTC.